This TCR beta chain was sequenced for a study of cytomegalovirus exposure and HLA in healthy donors. PCR involved 60 Vbeta and 13 Jbeta primers. TCRdb's copy holds only in-frame clones and misses some; the assay was immunoSEQ multiplex PCR. This sample has about 43,000 clones, with 60% to 85% found just once. Study observations and caveats: Sequencing likely generated an artifact that appeared as a cluster of highly shared sequence variants. An ancestry cluster, one associated with Asian ancestry, reportedly showed fewer N-insertions than the approximately 670-donor mean in a later analysis. When a later analysis compared HLA-associated TCR beta chains with equally common others, the HLA-associated chains turned out to be more clonally expanded and to have lower generation probabilities.

Germline CDR1 is SGHNT and CDR2 is YYREEE (reference sequence). The CDR3 is made up of 13 amino acids. Trimming took 2 bases from V and 7 from J; bases not matched to a gene: 4. Points on this clone: What it recognizes is unknown.

The V call is TRBV5-4, the J call TRBJ1-2; 8 bases fit TRBD1. The origin of this receptor is a man aged 25 to 40 in good health and CMV-seronegative. The specimen sequenced was PBMCs. The CDR3 region is CASSFDRGFGYTF. CDR3 coding DNA: TGTGCCAGCAGCTTTGACAGGGGTTTTGGCTACACCTTC.